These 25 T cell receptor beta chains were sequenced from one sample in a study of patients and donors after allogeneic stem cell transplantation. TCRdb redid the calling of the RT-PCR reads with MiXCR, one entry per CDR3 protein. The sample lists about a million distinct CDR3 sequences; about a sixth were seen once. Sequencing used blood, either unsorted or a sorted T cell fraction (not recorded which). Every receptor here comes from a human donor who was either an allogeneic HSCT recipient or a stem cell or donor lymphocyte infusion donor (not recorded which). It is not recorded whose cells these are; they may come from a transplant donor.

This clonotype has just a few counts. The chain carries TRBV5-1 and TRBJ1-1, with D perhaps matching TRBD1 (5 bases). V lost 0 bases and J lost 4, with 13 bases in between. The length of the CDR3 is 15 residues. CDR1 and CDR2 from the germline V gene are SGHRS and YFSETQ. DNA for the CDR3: TGCGCCAGCAGCTTGGGCGGGGGATCGGGCACTGAAGCTTTCTTT. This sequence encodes CASSLGGGSGTEAFF. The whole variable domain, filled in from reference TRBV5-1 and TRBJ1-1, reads KAGVTQTPRYLIKTRGQQVTLSCSPISGHRSVSWYQQTPGQGLQFLFEYFSETQRNKGNFPGRFSGRQFSNSRSEMNVSTLELGDSALYLCASSLGGGSGTEAFFGQGTRLTVV.

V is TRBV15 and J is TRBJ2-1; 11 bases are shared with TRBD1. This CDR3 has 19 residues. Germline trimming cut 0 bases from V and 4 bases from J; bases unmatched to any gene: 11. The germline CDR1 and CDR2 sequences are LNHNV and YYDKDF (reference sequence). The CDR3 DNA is TGTGCCACCAGCAGAGAGAGTAAAGCTGGGACAGGGGGTTACAATGAGCAGTTCTTC. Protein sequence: CATSRESKAGTGGYNEQFF.

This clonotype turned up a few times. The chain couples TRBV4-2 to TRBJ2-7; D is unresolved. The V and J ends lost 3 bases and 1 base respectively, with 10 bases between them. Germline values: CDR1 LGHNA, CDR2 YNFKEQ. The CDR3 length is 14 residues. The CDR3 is CASSQQIQSYEQYF. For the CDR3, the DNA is TGTGCCAGCAGCCAGCAAATTCAATCCTACGAGCAGTACTTC.

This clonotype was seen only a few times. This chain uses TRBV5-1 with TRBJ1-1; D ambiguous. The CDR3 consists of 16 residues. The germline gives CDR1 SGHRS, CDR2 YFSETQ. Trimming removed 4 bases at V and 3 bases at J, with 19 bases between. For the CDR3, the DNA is TGCGCCAGCAGCCGCTGGACCCCGGGTAGGGACACTGAAGCTTTCTTT. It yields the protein CASSRWTPGRDTEAFF.

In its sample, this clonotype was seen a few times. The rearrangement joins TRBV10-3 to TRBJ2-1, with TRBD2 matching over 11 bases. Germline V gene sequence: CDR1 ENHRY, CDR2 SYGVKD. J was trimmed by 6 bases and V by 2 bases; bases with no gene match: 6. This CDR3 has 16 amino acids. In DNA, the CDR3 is TGTGCCATCAGTGAGCCCTCTAGCGGGGGGCCCAATGAGCAGTTCTTC. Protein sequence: CAISEPSSGGPNEQFF.

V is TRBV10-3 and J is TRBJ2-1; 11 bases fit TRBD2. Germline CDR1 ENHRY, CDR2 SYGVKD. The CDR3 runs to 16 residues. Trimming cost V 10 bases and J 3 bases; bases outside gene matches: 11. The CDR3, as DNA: TGTGCCAGCCGAACTAGCGGGGGCCTTTTCTACAATGAGCAGTTCTTC. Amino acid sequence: CASRTSGGLFYNEQFF.

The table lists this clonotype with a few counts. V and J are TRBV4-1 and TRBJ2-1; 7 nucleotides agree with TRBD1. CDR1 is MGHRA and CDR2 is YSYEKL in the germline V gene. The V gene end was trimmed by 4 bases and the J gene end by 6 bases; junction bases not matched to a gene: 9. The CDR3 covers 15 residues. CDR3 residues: CASSPRGWSPNEQFF. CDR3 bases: TGCGCCAGCAGCCCCAGGGGGTGGTCCCCCAATGAGCAGTTCTTC.

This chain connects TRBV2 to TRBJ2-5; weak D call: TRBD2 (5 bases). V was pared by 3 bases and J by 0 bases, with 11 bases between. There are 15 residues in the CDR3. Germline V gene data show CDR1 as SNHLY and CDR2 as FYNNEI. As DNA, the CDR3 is TGTGCCAGCAGTGAGGTCCGGAGGTACCAAGAGACCCAGTACTTC. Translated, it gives CASSEVRRYQETQYF.

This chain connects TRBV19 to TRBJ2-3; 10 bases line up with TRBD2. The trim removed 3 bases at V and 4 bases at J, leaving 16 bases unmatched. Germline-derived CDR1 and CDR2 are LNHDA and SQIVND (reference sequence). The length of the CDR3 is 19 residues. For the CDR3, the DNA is TGTGCCAGTAGTATGGGAACCTCTAGCGGGAGAGGAAGCTCAGATACGCAGTATTTT. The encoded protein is CASSMGTSSGRGSSDTQYF.

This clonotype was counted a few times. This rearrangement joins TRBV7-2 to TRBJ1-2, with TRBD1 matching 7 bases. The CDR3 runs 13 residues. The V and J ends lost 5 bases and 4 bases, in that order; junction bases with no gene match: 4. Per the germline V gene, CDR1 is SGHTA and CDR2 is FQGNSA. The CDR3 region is CASSVDRSYGYTF. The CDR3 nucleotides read TGTGCCAGCAGCGTGGACAGGAGCTATGGCTACACCTTC.

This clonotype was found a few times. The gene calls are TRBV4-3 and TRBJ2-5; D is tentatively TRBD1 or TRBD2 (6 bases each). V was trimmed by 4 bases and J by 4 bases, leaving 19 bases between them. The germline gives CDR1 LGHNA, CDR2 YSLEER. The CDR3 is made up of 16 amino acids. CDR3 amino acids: CASSPSTRGHGETQYF. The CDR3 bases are TGCGCCAGCAGCCCCTCTACTCGGGGGCACGGAGAGACCCAGTACTTC.

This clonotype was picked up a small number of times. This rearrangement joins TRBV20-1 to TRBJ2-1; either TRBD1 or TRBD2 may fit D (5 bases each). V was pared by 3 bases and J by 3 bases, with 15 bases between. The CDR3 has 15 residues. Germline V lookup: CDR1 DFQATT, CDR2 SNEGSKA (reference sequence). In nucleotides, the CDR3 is TGCAGTGCTAGGCCTCGGGGCGGTTACTACAATGAGCAGTTCTTC. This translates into CSARPRGGYYNEQFF.

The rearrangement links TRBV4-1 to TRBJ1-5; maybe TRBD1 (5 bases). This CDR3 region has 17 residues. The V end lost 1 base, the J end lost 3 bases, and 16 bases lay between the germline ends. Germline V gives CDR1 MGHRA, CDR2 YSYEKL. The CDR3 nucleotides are TGCGCCAGCAGCCAAGTTGGGGGAAGTTGGGACAATCAGCCCCAGCATTTT. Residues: CASSQVGGSWDNQPQHF.

The CDR3 region has the DNA TGCGCCAGCAGCCAAGATCGGGGCGCCCTCTCCTACGAGCAGTACTTC. Its translation: CASSQDRGALSYEQYF. The chain uses TRBV4-3 and TRBJ2-7; possibly TRBD1 or TRBD2 for D (5 bases each). The germline CDR1 and CDR2 sequences are LGHNA and YSLEER. V was shortened by 0 bases and J by 0 bases, with 12 bases between the two germline ends. The CDR3 spans 16 residues.

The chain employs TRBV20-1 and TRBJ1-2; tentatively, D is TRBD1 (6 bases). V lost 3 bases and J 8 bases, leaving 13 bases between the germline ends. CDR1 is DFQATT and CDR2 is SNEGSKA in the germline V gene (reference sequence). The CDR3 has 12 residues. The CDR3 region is CSARYREGGYTF. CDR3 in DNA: TGCAGTGCTAGGTACAGGGAAGGAGGCTACACCTTC.

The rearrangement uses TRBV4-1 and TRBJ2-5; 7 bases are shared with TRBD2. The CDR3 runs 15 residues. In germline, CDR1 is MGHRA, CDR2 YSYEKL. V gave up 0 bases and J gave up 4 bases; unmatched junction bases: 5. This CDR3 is CASSQDLLAGETQYF. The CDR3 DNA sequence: TGCGCCAGCAGCCAAGATTTGTTAGCGGGAGAGACCCAGTACTTC.

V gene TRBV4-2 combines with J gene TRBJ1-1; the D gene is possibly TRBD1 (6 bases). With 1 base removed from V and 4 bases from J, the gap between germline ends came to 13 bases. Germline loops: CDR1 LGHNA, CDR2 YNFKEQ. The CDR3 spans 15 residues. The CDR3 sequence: CASSQGDRPLTEAFF. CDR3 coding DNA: TGTGCCAGCAGCCAAGGAGACAGGCCGCTCACTGAAGCTTTCTTT.

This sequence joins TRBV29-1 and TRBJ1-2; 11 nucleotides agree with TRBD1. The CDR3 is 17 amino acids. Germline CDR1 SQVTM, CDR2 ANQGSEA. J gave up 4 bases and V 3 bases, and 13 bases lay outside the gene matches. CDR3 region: CSVEFGTGGLSRYGYTF. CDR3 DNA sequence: TGCAGCGTTGAGTTCGGGACAGGGGGACTCTCCCGCTATGGCTACACCTTC.

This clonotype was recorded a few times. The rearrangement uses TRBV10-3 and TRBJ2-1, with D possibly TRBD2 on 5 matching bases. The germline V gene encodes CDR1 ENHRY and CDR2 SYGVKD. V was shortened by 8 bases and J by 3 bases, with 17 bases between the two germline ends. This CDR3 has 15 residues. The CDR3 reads CAIGRGSRDYNEQFF. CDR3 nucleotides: TGTGCCATCGGCCGGGGTAGTAGGGACTACAATGAGCAGTTCTTC.

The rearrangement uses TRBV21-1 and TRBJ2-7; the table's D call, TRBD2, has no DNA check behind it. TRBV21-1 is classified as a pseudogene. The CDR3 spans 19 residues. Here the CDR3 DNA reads TGTGCCAGCAGCAAATCCTACGAGGGCCCGCGGGACGCATACTACGAGCAGTACTTC. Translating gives CASSKSYEGPRDAYYEQYF.

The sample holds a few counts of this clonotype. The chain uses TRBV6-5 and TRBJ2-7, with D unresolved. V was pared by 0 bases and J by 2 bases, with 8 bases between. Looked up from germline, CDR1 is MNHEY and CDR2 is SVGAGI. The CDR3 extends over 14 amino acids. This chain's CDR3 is CASSYSSVPYEQYF. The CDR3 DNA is TGTGCCAGCAGTTACTCCAGCGTCCCCTACGAGCAGTACTTC.

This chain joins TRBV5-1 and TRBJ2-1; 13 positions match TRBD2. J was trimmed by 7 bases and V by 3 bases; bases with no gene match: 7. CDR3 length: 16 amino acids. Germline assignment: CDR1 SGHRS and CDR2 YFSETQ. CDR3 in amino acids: CASSSGTSGNGNEQFF. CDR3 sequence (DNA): TGCGCCAGCAGCTCAGGGACTAGCGGGAATGGTAATGAGCAGTTCTTC.

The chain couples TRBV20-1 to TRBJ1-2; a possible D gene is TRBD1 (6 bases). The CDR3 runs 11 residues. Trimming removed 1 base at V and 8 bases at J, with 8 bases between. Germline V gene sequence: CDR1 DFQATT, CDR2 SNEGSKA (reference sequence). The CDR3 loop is CSARGGPGYTF. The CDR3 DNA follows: TGCAGTGCTAGAGGGGGGCCCGGCTACACCTTC.

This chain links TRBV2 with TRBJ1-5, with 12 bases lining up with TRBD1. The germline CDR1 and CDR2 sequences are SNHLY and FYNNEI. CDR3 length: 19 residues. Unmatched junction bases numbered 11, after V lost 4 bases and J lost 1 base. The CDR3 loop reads CASSVQGGTGGWSNQPQHF. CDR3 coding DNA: TGTGCCAGCAGTGTACAGGGTGGGACAGGGGGCTGGAGCAATCAGCCCCAGCATTTT. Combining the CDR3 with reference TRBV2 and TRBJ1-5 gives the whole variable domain EPEVTQTPSHQVTQMGQEVILRCVPISNHLYFYWYRQILGQKVEFLVSFYNNEISEKSEIFDDQFSVERPDGSNFTLKIRSTKLEDSAMYFCASSVQGGTGGWSNQPQHFGDGTRLSIL.

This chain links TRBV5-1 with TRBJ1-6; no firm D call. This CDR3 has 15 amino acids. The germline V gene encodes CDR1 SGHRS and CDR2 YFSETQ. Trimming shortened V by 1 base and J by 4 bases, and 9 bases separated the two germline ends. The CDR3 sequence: CASSLYSSYNSPLHF. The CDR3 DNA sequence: TGCGCCAGCAGCTTGTACTCCAGTTATAATTCACCCCTCCACTTT.